This TCR beta chain derives from a study of OX40 agonist ivuxolimab in advanced cancers. Using immunoSEQ multiplex PCR, the repertoire was profiled, and TCRdb retains in-frame clones only, with some absent. The sample yields 50,000 to 55,000 clones, around 82% seen once. The CDR3 is 21 residues long. The V end lost 0 bases, the J end lost 0 bases, and 21 bases lay between the germline ends. CDR1 and CDR2 (germline): LGHNA, YSLEER. Material: CD4+ or CD8+ T cells sorted from blood, obtained in a trial of the OX40 agonist ivuxolimab. The gene calls are TRBV4-3 and TRBJ2-6, with no clear D. This receptor was taken from an adult with an advanced solid tumor such as melanoma, head and neck, liver or kidney cancer. In DNA, the CDR3 is TGCGCCAGCAGCCAAGATCTTATGGTTAGTCGCCTTAGCTCTGGGGCCAACGTCCTGACTTTC. This sequence encodes CASSQDLMVSRLSSGANVLTF.